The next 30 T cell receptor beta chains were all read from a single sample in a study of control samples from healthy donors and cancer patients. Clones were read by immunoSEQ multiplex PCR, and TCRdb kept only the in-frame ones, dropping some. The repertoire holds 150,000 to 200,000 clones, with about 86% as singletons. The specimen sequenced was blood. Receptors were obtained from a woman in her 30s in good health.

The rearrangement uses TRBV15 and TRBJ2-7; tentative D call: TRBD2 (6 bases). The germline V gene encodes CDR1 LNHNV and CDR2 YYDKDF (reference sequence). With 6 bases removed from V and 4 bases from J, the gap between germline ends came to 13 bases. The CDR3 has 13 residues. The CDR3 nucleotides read TGTGCCACCAGTATATCGGGGACTTACGAGCAGTACTTC. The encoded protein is CATSISGTYEQYF.

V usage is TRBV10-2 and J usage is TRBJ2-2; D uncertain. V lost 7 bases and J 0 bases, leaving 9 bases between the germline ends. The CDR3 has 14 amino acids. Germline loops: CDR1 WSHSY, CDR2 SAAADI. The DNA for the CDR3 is TGCGCCAGCAACATACCAACGAACACCGGGGAGCTGTTTTTT. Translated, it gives CASNIPTNTGELFF.

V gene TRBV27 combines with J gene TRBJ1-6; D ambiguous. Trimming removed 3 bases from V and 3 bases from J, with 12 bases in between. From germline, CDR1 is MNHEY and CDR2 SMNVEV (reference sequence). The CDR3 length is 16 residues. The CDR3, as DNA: TGTGCCAGCAGTTTCCTATCGGGTTACTATAATTCACCCCTCCACTTT. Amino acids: CASSFLSGYYNSPLHF.

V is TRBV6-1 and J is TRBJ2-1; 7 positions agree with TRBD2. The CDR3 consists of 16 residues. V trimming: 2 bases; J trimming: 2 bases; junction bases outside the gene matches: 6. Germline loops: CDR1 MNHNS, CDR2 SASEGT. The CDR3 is CASSERAGVPYNEQFF. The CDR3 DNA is TGTGCCAGCAGTGAACGTGCGGGAGTCCCCTACAATGAGCAGTTCTTC.

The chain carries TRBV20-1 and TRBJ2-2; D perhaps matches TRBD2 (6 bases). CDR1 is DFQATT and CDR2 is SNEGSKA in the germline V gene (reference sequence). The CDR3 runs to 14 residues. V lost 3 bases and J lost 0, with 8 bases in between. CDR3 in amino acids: CSASSGANTGELFF. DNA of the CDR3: TGCAGTGCTAGTAGCGGAGCGAACACCGGGGAGCTGTTTTTT.

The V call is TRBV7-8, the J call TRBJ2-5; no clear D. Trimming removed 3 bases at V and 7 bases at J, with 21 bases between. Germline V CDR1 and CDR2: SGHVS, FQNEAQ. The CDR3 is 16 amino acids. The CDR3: CASSLSFFSSSVTQYF. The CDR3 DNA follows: TGTGCCAGCAGCTTGTCTTTCTTTAGTTCGTCAGTGACCCAGTACTTC.

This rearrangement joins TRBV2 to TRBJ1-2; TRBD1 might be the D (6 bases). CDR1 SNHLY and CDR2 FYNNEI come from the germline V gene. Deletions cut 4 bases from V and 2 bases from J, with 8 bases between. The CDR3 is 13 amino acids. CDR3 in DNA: TGTGCCAGCAGTGCGGACAGAAACTATGGCTACACCTTC. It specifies CASSADRNYGYTF. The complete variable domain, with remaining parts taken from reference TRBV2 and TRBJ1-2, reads EPEVTQTPSHQVTQMGQEVILRCVPISNHLYFYWYRQILGQKVEFLVSFYNNEISEKSEIFDDQFSVERPDGSNFTLKIRSTKLEDSAMYFCASSADRNYGYTFGSGTRLTVV.

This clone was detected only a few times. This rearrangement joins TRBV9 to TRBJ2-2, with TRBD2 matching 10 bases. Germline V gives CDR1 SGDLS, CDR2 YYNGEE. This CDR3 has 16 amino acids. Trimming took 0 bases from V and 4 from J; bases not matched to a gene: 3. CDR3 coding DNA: TGTGCCAGCAGCGTAGCCAGCGGGGGGGCCACCGGGGAGCTGTTTTTT. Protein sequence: CASSVASGGATGELFF.

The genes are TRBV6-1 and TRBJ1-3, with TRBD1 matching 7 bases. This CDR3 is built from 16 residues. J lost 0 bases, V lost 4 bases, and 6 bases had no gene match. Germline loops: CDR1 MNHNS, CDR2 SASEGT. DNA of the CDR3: TGTGCCAGCAGTGTAACCCGGGACAGCTCTGGAAACACCATATATTTT. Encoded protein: CASSVTRDSSGNTIYF.

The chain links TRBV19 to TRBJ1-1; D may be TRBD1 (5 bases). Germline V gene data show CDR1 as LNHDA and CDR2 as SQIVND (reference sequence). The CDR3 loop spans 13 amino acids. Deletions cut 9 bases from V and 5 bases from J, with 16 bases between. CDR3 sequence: CARETGGRTEAFF. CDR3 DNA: TGTGCCAGGGAGACCGGGGGAAGGACTGAAGCTTTCTTT.

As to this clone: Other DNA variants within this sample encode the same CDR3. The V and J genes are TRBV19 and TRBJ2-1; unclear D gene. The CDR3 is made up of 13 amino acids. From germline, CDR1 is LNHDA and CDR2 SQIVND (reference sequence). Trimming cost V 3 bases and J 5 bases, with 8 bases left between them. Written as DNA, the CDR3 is TGTGCCAGTAGTATCGGGCAGAACAATGAGCAGTTCTTC. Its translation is CASSIGQNNEQFF.

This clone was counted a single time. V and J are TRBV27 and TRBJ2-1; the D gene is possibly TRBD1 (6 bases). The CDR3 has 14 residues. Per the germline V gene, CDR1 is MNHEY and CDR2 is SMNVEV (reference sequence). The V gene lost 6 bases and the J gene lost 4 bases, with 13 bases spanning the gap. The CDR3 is CASRRQAPYNEQFF. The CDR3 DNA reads TGTGCCAGCAGGCGACAGGCCCCGTACAATGAGCAGTTCTTC.

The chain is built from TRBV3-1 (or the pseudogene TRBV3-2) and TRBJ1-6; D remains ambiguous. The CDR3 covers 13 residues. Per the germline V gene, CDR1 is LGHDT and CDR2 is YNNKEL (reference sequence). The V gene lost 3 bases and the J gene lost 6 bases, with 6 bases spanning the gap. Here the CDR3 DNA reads TGTGCCAGCAGCCAGGCGACTAATTCACCCCTCCACTTT. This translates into CASSQATNSPLHF.

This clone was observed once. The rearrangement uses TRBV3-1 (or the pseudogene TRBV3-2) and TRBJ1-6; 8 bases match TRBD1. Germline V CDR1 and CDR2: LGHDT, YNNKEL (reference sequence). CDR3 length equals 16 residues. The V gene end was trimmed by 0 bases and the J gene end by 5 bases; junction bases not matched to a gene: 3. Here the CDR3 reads CASSQEGQGHNSPLHF. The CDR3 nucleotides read TGTGCCAGCAGCCAAGAAGGACAGGGCCATAATTCACCCCTCCACTTT.

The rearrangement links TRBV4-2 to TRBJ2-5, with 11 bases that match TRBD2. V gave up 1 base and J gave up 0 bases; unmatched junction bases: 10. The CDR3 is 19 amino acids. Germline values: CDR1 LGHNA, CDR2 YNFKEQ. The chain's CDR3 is CASSQAVTSGAEYQETQYF. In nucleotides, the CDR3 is TGTGCCAGCAGCCAAGCCGTGACTAGCGGGGCTGAGTACCAAGAGACCCAGTACTTC.

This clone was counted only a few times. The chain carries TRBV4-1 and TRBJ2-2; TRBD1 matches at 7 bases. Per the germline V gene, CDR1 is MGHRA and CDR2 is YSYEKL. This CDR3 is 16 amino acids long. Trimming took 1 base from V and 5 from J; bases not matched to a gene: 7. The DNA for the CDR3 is TGCGCCAGCAGCCAAGTTACGACAGGGCCGACCGGGGAGCTGTTTTTT. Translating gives CASSQVTTGPTGELFF.

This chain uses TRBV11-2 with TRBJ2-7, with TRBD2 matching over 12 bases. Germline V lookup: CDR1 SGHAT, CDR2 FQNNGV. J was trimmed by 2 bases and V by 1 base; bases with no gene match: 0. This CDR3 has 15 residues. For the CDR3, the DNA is TGTGCCAGCAGCTTAGGACTAGCGGGAGCCTACGAGCAGTACTTC. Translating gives CASSLGLAGAYEQYF. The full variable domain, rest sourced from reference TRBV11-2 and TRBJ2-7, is EAGVAQSPRYKIIEKRQSVAFWCNPISGHATLYWYQQILGQGPKLLIQFQNNGVVDDSQLPKDRFSAERLKGVDSTLKIQPAKLEDSAVYLCASSLGLAGAYEQYFGPGTRLTVT.

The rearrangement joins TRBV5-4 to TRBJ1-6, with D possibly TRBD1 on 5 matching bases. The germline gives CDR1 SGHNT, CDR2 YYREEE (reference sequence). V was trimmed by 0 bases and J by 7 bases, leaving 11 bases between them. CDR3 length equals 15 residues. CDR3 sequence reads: CASSLARGRNSPLHF. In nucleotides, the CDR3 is TGTGCCAGCAGCTTGGCGAGGGGCAGGAATTCACCCCTCCACTTT.

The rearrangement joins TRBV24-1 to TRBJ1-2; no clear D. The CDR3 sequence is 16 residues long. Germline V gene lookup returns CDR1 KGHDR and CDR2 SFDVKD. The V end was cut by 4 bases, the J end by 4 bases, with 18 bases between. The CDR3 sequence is CATSDRTTVGLYGYTF. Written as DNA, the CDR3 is TGTGCCACCAGTGACCGAACGACGGTCGGACTCTATGGCTACACCTTC.

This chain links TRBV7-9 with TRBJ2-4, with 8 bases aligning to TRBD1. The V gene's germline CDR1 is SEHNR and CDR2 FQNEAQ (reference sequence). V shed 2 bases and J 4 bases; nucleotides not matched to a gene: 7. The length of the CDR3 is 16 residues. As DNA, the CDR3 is TGTGCCAGCAGCTTAAGCACAGGGGGATCAAAAAACATTCAGTACTTC. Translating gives CASSLSTGGSKNIQYF.

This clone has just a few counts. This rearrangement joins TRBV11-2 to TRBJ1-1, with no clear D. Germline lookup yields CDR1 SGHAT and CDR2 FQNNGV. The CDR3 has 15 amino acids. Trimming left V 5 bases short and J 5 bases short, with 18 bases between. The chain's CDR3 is CASSAHRTGSTEAFF. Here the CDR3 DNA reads TGTGCCAGCAGCGCCCATAGGACGGGTAGTACTGAAGCTTTCTTT. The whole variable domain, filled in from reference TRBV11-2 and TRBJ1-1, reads EAGVAQSPRYKIIEKRQSVAFWCNPISGHATLYWYQQILGQGPKLLIQFQNNGVVDDSQLPKDRFSAERLKGVDSTLKIQPAKLEDSAVYLCASSAHRTGSTEAFFGQGTRLTVV.

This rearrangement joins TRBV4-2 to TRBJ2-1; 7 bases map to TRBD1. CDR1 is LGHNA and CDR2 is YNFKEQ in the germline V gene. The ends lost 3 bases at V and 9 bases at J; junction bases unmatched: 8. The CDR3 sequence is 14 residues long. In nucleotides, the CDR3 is TGTGCCAGCAGCCATGGGGGACAGTCGAGTGAGCAGTTCTTC. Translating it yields CASSHGGQSSEQFF.

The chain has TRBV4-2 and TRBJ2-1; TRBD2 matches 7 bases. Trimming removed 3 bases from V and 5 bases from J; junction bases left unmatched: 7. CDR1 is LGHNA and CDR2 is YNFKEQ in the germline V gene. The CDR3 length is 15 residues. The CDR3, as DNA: TGTGCCAGCAGCCACCCGGGACTAACAAACAATGAGCAGTTCTTC. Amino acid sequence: CASSHPGLTNNEQFF.

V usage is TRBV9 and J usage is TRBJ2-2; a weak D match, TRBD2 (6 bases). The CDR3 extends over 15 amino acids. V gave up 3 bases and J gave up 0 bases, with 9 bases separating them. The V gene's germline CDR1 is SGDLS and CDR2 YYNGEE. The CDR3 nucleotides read TGTGCCAGCAGCGGGGGAGGCGCGAACACCGGGGAGCTGTTTTTT. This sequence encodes CASSGGGANTGELFF.

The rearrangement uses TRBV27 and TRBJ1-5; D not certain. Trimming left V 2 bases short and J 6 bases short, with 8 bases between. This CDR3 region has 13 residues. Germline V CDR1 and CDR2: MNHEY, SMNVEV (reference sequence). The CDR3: CASSLGRGQPQHF. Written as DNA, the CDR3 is TGTGCCAGCAGTTTAGGGCGTGGTCAGCCCCAGCATTTT.

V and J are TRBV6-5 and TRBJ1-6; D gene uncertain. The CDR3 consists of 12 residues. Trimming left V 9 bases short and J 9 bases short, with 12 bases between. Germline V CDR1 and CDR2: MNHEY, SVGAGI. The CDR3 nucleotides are TGTGCCAGTTTCTTTATCGGTTCACCCCTCCACTTT. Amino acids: CASFFIGSPLHF.

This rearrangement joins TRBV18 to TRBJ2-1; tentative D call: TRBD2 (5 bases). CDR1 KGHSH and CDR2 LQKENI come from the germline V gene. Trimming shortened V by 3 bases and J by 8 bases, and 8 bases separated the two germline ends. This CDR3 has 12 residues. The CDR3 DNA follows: TGTGCCAGCTCACCCGAGGGCCATGAGCAGTTCTTC. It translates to CASSPEGHEQFF. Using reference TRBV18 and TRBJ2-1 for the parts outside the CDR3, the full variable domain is NAGVMQNPRHLVRRRGQEARLRCSPMKGHSHVYWYRQLPEEGLKFMVYLQKENIIDESGMPKERFSAEFPKEGPSILRIQQVVRGDSAAYFCASSPEGHEQFFGPGTRLTVL.

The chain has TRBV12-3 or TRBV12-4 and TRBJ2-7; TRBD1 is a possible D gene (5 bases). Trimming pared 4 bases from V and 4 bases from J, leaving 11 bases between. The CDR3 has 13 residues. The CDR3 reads CASSSRTFYEQYF. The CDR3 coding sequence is TGTGCCAGCAGTTCAAGGACATTTTACGAGCAGTACTTC.

In DNA, the CDR3 is TGTGCCAGCAGTCCTAGGGCCGGGGACCCCTACGAGCAGTACGTC. Its translation: CASSPRAGDPYEQYV. The V gene is TRBV11-3, the J gene TRBJ2-7; D may be TRBD1 or TRBD2 (5 bases each). Germline values: CDR1 SGHNT, CDR2 YENEEA. The CDR3 has 15 residues. The V end lost 6 bases, the J end lost 2 bases, and 17 bases lay between the germline ends.

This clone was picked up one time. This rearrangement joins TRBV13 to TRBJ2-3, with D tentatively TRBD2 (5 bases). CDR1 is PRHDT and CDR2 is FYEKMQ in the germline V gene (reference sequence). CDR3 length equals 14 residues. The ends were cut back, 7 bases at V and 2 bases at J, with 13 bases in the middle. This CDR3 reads CASTASQFTDTQYF. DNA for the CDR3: TGTGCCAGCACGGCTAGCCAATTCACAGATACGCAGTATTTT.